This TCR beta chain was captured by sequencing in a study of radiotherapy plus CTLA-4 blockade in lung cancer. Overall study context: Patients showed objective responses in about 18% of cases and disease control in just over 30%.

On this clone itself: Its cognate antigen is unknown.

Study findings and constraints: There was expansion of tumor-derived TCR clones in blood after radiotherapy plus ipilimumab.

This CDR3 contains 11 residues. Germline values: CDR1 DFQATT, CDR2 SNEGSKA (reference sequence). The germline V and J ends were trimmed by 2 bases and 10 bases, with 9 bases remaining between them. Profiled with immunoSEQ multiplex PCR; TCRdb holds only in-frame clones, not every one. The sample gives 85,000 to 90,000 clones, 85% to 90% of which show up once; around 15% is in the top ten. The chain couples TRBV20-1 to TRBJ2-1; D is uncertain. The sequence was collected from a human donor with non-small cell lung cancer that progressed on radiotherapy plus ipilimumab. Material: peripheral blood, obtained from a patient treated with radiotherapy plus ipilimumab. The CDR3 spells CSARMVGEQFF. CDR3 in DNA: TGCAGTGCTAGAATGGTCGGGGAGCAGTTCTTC.